This TCR beta chain was sequenced in a study of glioma-infiltrating T cells. General observations from the study: Shared blood CDR3 signature motifs marked patients with low tissue-blood divergence.

Using RNA template, CDR3s of TCR alpha and beta were amplified with iRepertoire arm-PCR. One-step reverse transcription and amplification started from approximately 100-400 ng of tissue mRNA or PBMC total RNA. In TCRdb, the multiplex PCR reads were re-called with MiXCR into one record per CDR3 protein. The sample consists of 300,000 to 450,000 distinct CDR3 sequences, around 45% of them appearing once. CDR3 size: 13 residues. Germline V lookup: CDR1 LGHNA, CDR2 YNFKEQ. As regards this clonotype: The antigen is unknown. This may arise from a read error, as a much more abundant clone is one base away.

Sequencing was done on a sample of glioma tissue, nonneoplastic brain tissue, or PBMCs (not recorded which). The receptor was derived from a human donor with low-grade glioma or glioblastoma, undergoing nonglioma brain surgery, or in good health (not recorded which). The chain joins TRBV4-2 to TRBJ1-1; D is unresolved. The CDR3 reads CASSQDRHTEALF. CDR3 DNA sequence: TGTGCCAGCAGCCAAGACAGGCACACTGAAGCTCTCTTT.